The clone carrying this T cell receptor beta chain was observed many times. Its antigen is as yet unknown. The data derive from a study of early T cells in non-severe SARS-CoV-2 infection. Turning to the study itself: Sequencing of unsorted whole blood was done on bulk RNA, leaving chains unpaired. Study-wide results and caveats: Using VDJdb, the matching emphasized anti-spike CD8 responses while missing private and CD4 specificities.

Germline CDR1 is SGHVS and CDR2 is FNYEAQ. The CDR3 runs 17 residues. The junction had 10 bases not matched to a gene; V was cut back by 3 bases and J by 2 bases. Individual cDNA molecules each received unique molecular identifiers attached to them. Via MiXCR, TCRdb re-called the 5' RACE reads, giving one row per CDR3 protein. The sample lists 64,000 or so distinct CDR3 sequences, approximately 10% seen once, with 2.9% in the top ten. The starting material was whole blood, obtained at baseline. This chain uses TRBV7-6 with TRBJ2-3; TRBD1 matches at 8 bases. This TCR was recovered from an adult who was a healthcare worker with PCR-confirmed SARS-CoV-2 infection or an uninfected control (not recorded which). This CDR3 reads CASSLSPTGAVTDTQYF. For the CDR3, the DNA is TGTGCCAGCAGCTTGTCGCCGACAGGGGCCGTCACAGATACGCAGTATTTT.